This T cell receptor beta chain was documented in a study of blood T cell repertoires in COVID-19. Study-level background: Acute and convalescent COVID-19 samples came from the United States, Italy and Spain. T cells, B-cell-depleted T cells, or PBMCs supplied cDNA or gDNA.

The CDR3 contains 16 residues. The germline CDR1 and CDR2 sequences are MDHEN and SYDVKM. V was pared by 5 bases and J by 9 bases, with 8 bases of the junction left unmatched. Study processing details: Amplification of reference gene primers was used by the study to estimate nucleated cell counts. Clones were read by immunoSEQ multiplex PCR, and TCRdb kept only the in-frame ones, dropping some. That table gives V, J and clone size, and the DNA gave D and trimming. Among 150,000 to 200,000 clones listed, under 80% were seen once. This sequence originates from a woman older than 75 with acute or convalescent COVID-19. This chain joins TRBV28 and TRBJ2-1; 15 positions agree with TRBD2. What was sequenced was peripheral blood. The CDR3 loop is CASSPWGLAGGPEQFF. CDR3 nucleotide sequence: TGTGCCAGCAGTCCCTGGGGACTAGCGGGAGGTCCTGAGCAGTTCTTC.